This T cell receptor (beta chain) stems from a study of blood T cell repertoires in COVID-19. For the study at large: Spain, Italy and the United States supplied samples that represented acute and convalescent COVID-19. T cells, B-cell-depleted T cells, or PBMCs supplied cDNA or gDNA.

In the source study's methods: Counts of nucleated cells, estimated from reference gene primer amplification, were obtained. Assay: immunoSEQ multiplex PCR; the TCRdb copy retains only in-frame clones and omits some. D and trimming come from the DNA, and the V and J calls and clone size come from that table. This sample yields roughly 55,000 clones, of which 80% to 95% are seen a single time; about an eighth belongs to the top ten. The CDR3 has 14 residues. With 0 bases removed from V and 4 bases from J, the gap between germline ends came to 10 bases. Germline CDR1 is KGHSH and CDR2 is LQKENI. The chain combines TRBV18 with TRBJ2-7, with D perhaps matching TRBD2 (6 bases). The clonotype comes from a human donor with active COVID-19. The donor label of this sample is uncertain. Sequencing was done on a sample of peripheral blood. CDR3 DNA: TGTGCCAGCTCACCACCTAGCGGAAAATACGAGCAGTACTTC. Translation: CASSPPSGKYEQYF.